These 24 T cell receptor beta chains originate from one sample sequenced in a study of shared T cell receptors in the human thymus (dated by TCRdb to the early 2020s). The protocol used for the library was the immunoSEQ multiplex PCR assay. In TCRdb, the immuneACCESS table is reduced to in-frame sequences with V and J assigned. These tables do not hold every clone; where another copy was compared, an unresolved V gene accounts for under half, and the others remain unexplained. This sample holds 500,000 to 550,000 clones; around 78% were observed only once. In total, the top ten clones hold about 0.013% of the sample. This same sample was also taken into another study, of human thymus T cells.

What was sequenced was thymocytes. The source is a boy under two years old with a congenital heart defect. Donor details come from another sample of the same person, matched by shared clones.

This clone has a single count. The rearrangement joins TRBV14 to TRBJ2-7, with 11 bases lining up with TRBD2. The germline V gene has CDR1 SGHDN and CDR2 FVKESK. The CDR3 has 17 amino acids. Trimming cost V 0 bases and J 4 bases; bases outside gene matches: 8. DNA for the CDR3: TGTGCCAGCAGCCAAGACAGGAGGGTAGCGGGAGGGTACGAGCAGTACTTC. This translates into CASSQDRRVAGGYEQYF.

This clone showed up just a few times. The chain employs TRBV4-3 and TRBJ2-5; TRBD2 matches 9 bases. Germline V CDR1 and CDR2: LGHNA, YSLEER. With V trimmed by 0 bases and J by 3 bases, 11 bases remained unmatched. This CDR3 has 18 amino acids. CDR3 in amino acids: CASSQEKYGGRAKETQYF. CDR3 nucleotides: TGCGCCAGCAGCCAAGAGAAGTATGGCGGGAGGGCCAAAGAGACCCAGTACTTC.

The chain has TRBV7-9 and TRBJ1-5; weak D call: TRBD1 (5 bases). Trimming removed 5 bases from V and 5 bases from J, with 10 bases in between. Per germline, CDR1 SEHNR and CDR2 FQNEAQ (reference sequence). The CDR3 runs to 13 residues. The CDR3 region is CASSPMGHQPQHF. The CDR3, as DNA: TGTGCCAGCAGCCCTATGGGGCATCAGCCCCAGCATTTT. The entire variable domain, with the rest obtained from reference TRBV7-9 and TRBJ1-5, is as follows: DTGVSQNPRHKITKRGQNVTFRCDPISEHNRLYWYRQTLGQGPEFLTYFQNEAQLEKSRLLSDRFSAERPKGSFSTLEIQRTEQGDSAMYLCASSPMGHQPQHFGDGTRLSIL.

The chain combines TRBV4-1 with TRBJ2-7; 8 bases line up with TRBD1. This CDR3 contains 17 residues. The V and J ends lost 4 bases and 7 bases, in that order; junction bases with no gene match: 18. From germline, CDR1 is MGHRA and CDR2 YSYEKL. CDR3 in amino acids: CASSRATPRTGMGEQYF. The CDR3 coding sequence is TGCGCCAGCAGCCGAGCTACCCCTCGGACAGGGATGGGGGAGCAGTACTTC.

This clone was seen once. This rearrangement joins TRBV27 to TRBJ1-5, with 7 positions matching TRBD1. The length of the CDR3 is 15 residues. Germline V gene data show CDR1 as MNHEY and CDR2 as SMNVEV (reference sequence). V lost 6 bases to trimming and J lost 0 bases; unmatched junction nucleotides: 5. CDR3 in DNA: TGTGCCAGCAGGGGGACAGCACATAGCAATCAGCCCCAGCATTTT. Its protein product is CASRGTAHSNQPQHF.

A few counts support this clone. The V and J genes are TRBV25-1 and TRBJ1-4; D possibly corresponds to TRBD1 (6 bases). The CDR3 runs 13 residues. Germline CDR1 and CDR2: MGHDK and SYGVNS. V lost 8 bases, J lost 11 bases, and 18 bases lay in between. CDR3 amino acids: CASEGRGRGKLFF. Here the CDR3 DNA reads TGTGCCAGCGAGGGCAGGGGAAGGGGCAAACTGTTTTTT.

The V gene is TRBV14, the J gene TRBJ2-4; 7 nucleotides line up with TRBD1. V lost 4 bases to trimming and J lost 4 bases; unmatched junction nucleotides: 7. This CDR3 has 15 amino acids. Looked up from germline, CDR1 is SGHDN and CDR2 is FVKESK. CDR3 coding DNA: TGTGCCAGCAGCCTCCGGGACAGCTTTAAAAACATTCAGTACTTC. As protein: CASSLRDSFKNIQYF.

V and J are TRBV4-3 and TRBJ1-1; 7 bases agree with TRBD1. The V segment lost 2 bases and the J segment 5 bases; nucleotides outside the gene matches: 14. The CDR3 is 17 amino acids. CDR1 and CDR2 from the germline V gene are LGHNA and YSLEER. The CDR3: CASSQKMQTGPGTEAFF. The CDR3 region has the DNA TGCGCCAGCAGCCAAAAGATGCAGACAGGGCCCGGGACTGAAGCTTTCTTT.

The chain recombines TRBV7-3 with TRBJ2-7; D may be TRBD1 (6 bases). CDR3 length: 16 amino acids. Germline V gene data show CDR1 as SGHTA and CDR2 as FQGTGA. V lost 2 bases, J lost 3 bases, and 17 bases lay in between. CDR3 protein: CASSLRPGVGIYEQYF. The CDR3 DNA follows: TGTGCCAGCAGCTTACGACCAGGGGTGGGTATCTACGAGCAGTACTTC.

The V and J genes are TRBV10-3 and TRBJ2-5, with D tentatively TRBD1 (7 bases). V lost 0 bases to trimming and J lost 5 bases, with 19 bases between them. Germline V lookup: CDR1 ENHRY, CDR2 SYGVKD. The length of the CDR3 is 17 residues. CDR3 nucleotide sequence: TGTGCCATCAGTGAGTCGGTACAGGGGACTTCTAGGGAGACCCAGTACTTC. Encoded protein: CAISESVQGTSRETQYF.

The chain is built from TRBV19 and TRBJ1-4; 8 nucleotides line up with TRBD1. The CDR3 is 16 residues long. J gave up 4 bases and V 2 bases, and 6 bases lay outside the gene matches. Germline lookup yields CDR1 LNHDA and CDR2 SQIVND (reference sequence). CDR3 sequence reads: CASSILGDRGNEKLFF. The CDR3 DNA reads as TGTGCCAGTAGTATACTAGGTGACAGGGGTAATGAAAAACTGTTTTTT.

This clone was observed a few times. The CDR3 here is CASSQDRLTSGSYNEQFF. The CDR3 region has the DNA TGCGCCAGCAGCCAAGATCGACTGACTAGCGGATCTTACAATGAGCAGTTCTTC. The chain is built from TRBV4-3 and TRBJ2-1; TRBD2 matches 9 bases. V shed 0 bases and J 4 bases; nucleotides not matched to a gene: 10. CDR1 and CDR2 (germline): LGHNA, YSLEER. The CDR3 length is 18 residues.

This sequence joins TRBV2 and TRBJ2-7; 10 bases match TRBD2. Trimming removed 5 bases from V and 0 bases from J; junction bases left unmatched: 4. Germline V gene sequence: CDR1 SNHLY, CDR2 FYNNEI. This CDR3 contains 15 residues. The CDR3 coding sequence is TGTGCCAGCAGTCGTACTAGCGGGGCCTCCTACGAGCAGTACTTC. Translating gives CASSRTSGASYEQYF.

The CDR3 spells CASRSGDQHYGYTF. The CDR3 nucleotides read TGTGCCAGCAGGTCAGGGGACCAACACTATGGCTACACCTTC. The rearrangement joins TRBV7-9 to TRBJ1-2, with a tentative D call TRBD1 (6 bases). V lost 6 bases and J lost 3, with 14 bases in between. Germline V lookup: CDR1 SEHNR, CDR2 FQNEAQ (reference sequence). The CDR3 loop spans 14 amino acids.

This clone was seen just once. The rearrangement joins TRBV27 to TRBJ2-1, with D tentatively TRBD2 (6 bases). Germline lookup yields CDR1 MNHEY and CDR2 SMNVEV (reference sequence). The CDR3 totals 21 residues. V gave up 5 bases and J gave up 5 bases, with 34 bases separating them. CDR3 in amino acids: CASSTGGAANYSGALHNEQFF. Here the CDR3 DNA reads TGTGCCAGCAGTACCGGCGGTGCCGCGAATTATAGCGGAGCGCTTCACAATGAGCAGTTCTTC.

The chain recombines TRBV12-1 with TRBJ2-1; the table's D gene call, TRBD2, was not cross checked with the DNA. TRBV12-1 is a recognized pseudogene. CDR3 size: 18 residues. The CDR3 reads CASSPRTSGSIGYNEQFF. DNA of the CDR3: TGTGCCAGCAGCCCCAGGACTAGCGGGAGTATCGGGTACAATGAGCAGTTCTTC.

CDR3 region: CASSPGQNTDTQYF. CDR3 DNA: TGTGCCAGCTCACCAGGGCAGAACACAGATACGCAGTATTTT. The chain combines TRBV18 with TRBJ2-3; D not resolved. The CDR3 extends over 14 amino acids. In germline, CDR1 is KGHSH, CDR2 LQKENI. Trimming stripped 2 bases from V and 2 bases from J, with 8 bases between. Full variable domain (outside the CDR3, taken from reference TRBV18 and TRBJ2-3): NAGVMQNPRHLVRRRGQEARLRCSPMKGHSHVYWYRQLPEEGLKFMVYLQKENIIDESGMPKERFSAEFPKEGPSILRIQQVVRGDSAAYFCASSPGQNTDTQYFGPGTRLTVL.

The V call is TRBV6-1, the J call TRBJ2-1, with D tentatively TRBD2 (5 bases). Germline CDR1 MNHNS, CDR2 SASEGT. The V end lost 2 bases, the J end lost 4 bases, and 27 bases lay between the germline ends. CDR3 length: 20 amino acids. The CDR3 region has the DNA TGTGCCAGCAGTGAACCCTCCCGCTTGGCGGGTATCACTATTTACAATGAGCAGTTCTTC. It translates to CASSEPSRLAGITIYNEQFF.

The V and J genes are TRBV4-3 and TRBJ2-2; D call uncertain. The CDR3 consists of 18 residues. Trimming left V 0 bases short and J 2 bases short, with 16 bases between. Germline V gives CDR1 LGHNA, CDR2 YSLEER. The CDR3 sequence: CASSQDLMRFLNTGELFF. CDR3 nucleotide sequence: TGCGCCAGCAGCCAAGATCTAATGAGATTTCTTAACACCGGGGAGCTGTTTTTT.

The chain is built from TRBV5-4 and TRBJ2-3, with 10 nucleotides matching TRBD2. The trim removed 5 bases at V and 0 bases at J, leaving 12 bases unmatched. Germline-derived CDR1 and CDR2 are SGHNT and YYREEE (reference sequence). This CDR3 has 18 amino acids. CDR3 sequence (DNA): TGTGCCAGCAGACCGCGTCTAGCGGGGGCAACTAGCACAGATACGCAGTATTTT. Translating it yields CASRPRLAGATSTDTQYF.

The chain recombines TRBV7-9 with TRBJ1-4; no firm D call. The V end was cut by 2 bases, the J end by 7 bases, with 11 bases between. CDR1 is SEHNR, CDR2 FQNEAQ, per germline (reference sequence). CDR3 size: 14 residues. CDR3 amino acids: CASSLLQEAEKLFF. The CDR3 DNA is TGTGCCAGCAGCTTACTCCAGGAAGCTGAAAAACTGTTTTTT.

The chain has TRBV2 and TRBJ2-2; 16 bases are a match to TRBD2. This CDR3 spans 18 amino acids. Germline CDR1 is SNHLY and CDR2 is FYNNEI. Trimming removed 6 bases from V and 5 bases from J; junction bases left unmatched: 9. The CDR3, as DNA: TGTGCCAGCAGGCCGGGACTAGCGGGAGGGCTGGGTACCGGGGAGCTGTTTTTT. The encoded protein is CASRPGLAGGLGTGELFF.

The sample holds a few counts of this clone. This chain links TRBV29-1 with TRBJ2-5; 9 bases line up with TRBD1. With V trimmed by 7 bases and J by 5 bases, 8 bases remained unmatched. The CDR3 has 13 amino acids. The germline V gene encodes CDR1 SQVTM and CDR2 ANQGSEA. In DNA form, the CDR3 reads TGCAGCGCCTCGGACAGGGGTTGGGAGACCCAGTACTTC. It specifies CSASDRGWETQYF. The full variable domain, in which reference TRBV29-1 and TRBJ2-5 provide the parts outside the CDR3, is SAVISQKPSRDICQRGTSLTIQCQVDSQVTMMFWYRQQPGQSLTLIATANQGSEATYESGFVIDKFPISRPNLTFSTLTVSNMSPEDSSIYLCSASDRGWETQYFGPGTRLLVL.

The rearrangement links TRBV27 to TRBJ2-7; 9 nucleotides line up with TRBD1. The germline CDR1 and CDR2 sequences are MNHEY and SMNVEV (reference sequence). J was trimmed by 0 bases and V by 6 bases; bases with no gene match: 9. The CDR3 runs to 16 residues. The CDR3 DNA reads as TGTGCCAGCAGCCCTTCCTGGGACAGGGTCTCCTACGAGCAGTACTTC. Translating it yields CASSPSWDRVSYEQYF.